These T cell receptor beta chains were read from a single sample in a study of T cells in Graves' hyperthyroidism and ophthalmopathy. Each CDR3 protein gets one entry after TCRdb re-called the multiplex PCR reads with MiXCR. The top ten clones hold 6.5% to 8% of a sample with approximately 590,000 distinct CDR3 sequences, approximately 15% of them seen once. Sequencing input: blood. These receptors were collected from a woman between 25 and 40 years old with Graves' hyperthyroidism. Each CDR3 is given with its conserved first and last residue. The D gene is left open where the match is weak. Where a row states a size, it is once, few, many or the class of an expanded clone; other rows omit it.

d_gene	abundance	v_gene	len	j_gene	CDR3aa	CDR3nt
-	few	TRBV20-1	15	TRBJ2-7	CSARERTASSYEQYF	TGCAGTGCTAGAGAGAGGACGGCGAGCTCCTACGAGCAGTACTTC
TRBD1	many	TRBV2	15	TRBJ2-3	CASIGQGRSTDTQYF	TGTGCCAGCATCGGACAGGGGAGATCCACAGATACGCAGTATTTT
-	few	TRBV6-1	14	TRBJ1-2	CASSPSGANYGYTF	TGTGCCAGCAGTCCCTCGGGGGCTAACTATGGCTACACCTTC
TRBD2	few	TRBV3-1	15	TRBJ2-7	CASSQEPGRGYEQYF	TGTGCCAGCAGCCAAGAACCTGGGAGGGGCTACGAGCAGTACTTC
-	many	TRBV11-2	16	TRBJ2-3	CASSLGLSGPTDTQYF	TGTGCCAGCAGCTTAGGGCTGTCGGGACCCACAGATACGCAGTATTTT
-	-	TRBV6-1	15	TRBJ1-5	CASSPTGFSNQPQHF	TGTGCCAGCAGCCCGACAGGCTTCAGCAATCAGCCCCAGCATTTT
TRBD1	-	TRBV6-2/TRBV6-3	13	TRBJ1-6	CASGDRGNSPLHF	TGTGCCAGCGGCGACAGGGGTAATTCACCCCTCCACTTT
TRBD1	few	TRBV6-1	15	TRBJ2-7	CASSGEGQGVDEQYF	TGTGCCAGCAGTGGGGAGGGACAGGGGGTGGACGAGCAGTACTTC
-	few	TRBV30	13	TRBJ1-2	CAWSTGSGYGYTF	TGTGCCTGGTCCACAGGTAGCGGCTATGGCTACACCTTC
-	-	TRBV19	17	TRBJ2-7	CASSIRGLGDSAYEQYF	TGTGCCAGTAGTATACGAGGGCTAGGGGACTCCGCCTACGAGCAGTACTTC
-	many	TRBV7-2	12	TRBJ2-5	CASSFAQETQYF	TGTGCCAGCAGCTTCGCCCAAGAGACCCAGTACTTC
-	-	TRBV18	14	TRBJ2-5	CASSPRQLQETQYF	TGTGCCAGCTCACCAAGACAGCTCCAAGAGACCCAGTACTTC
-	many	TRBV20-1	12	TRBJ1-1	CSAPDRNTEAFF	TGCAGTGCACCGGACAGGAACACTGAAGCTTTCTTT
-	-	TRBV5-1	16	TRBJ2-5	CASSTWGDILQETQYF	TGCGCCAGCAGCACCTGGGGGGACATATTACAAGAGACCCAGTACTTC
-	many	TRBV27	16	TRBJ1-1	CASSQRPSGPNTEAFF	TGTGCCAGCAGTCAACGCCCGTCCGGCCCCAACACTGAAGCTTTCTTT
-	few	TRBV27	15	TRBJ2-1	CASSLLGISYNEQFF	TGTGCCAGCAGTTTACTCGGGATCTCCTACAATGAGCAGTTCTTC
TRBD2	few	TRBV6-5	13	TRBJ2-5	CASTGLAGETQYF	TGTGCCAGCACCGGACTAGCGGGAGAGACCCAGTACTTC